This TCR beta chain was recorded in a study of shared clonotypes between healthy human individuals. Study-level points and caveats: An anticipated effect of sequencing depth on clonotype sharing among donors was recognized.

Caucasian adults living in Nashville, Tennessee, provided all samples. To note about this clone: Its antigen is not identified.

This CDR3 comprises 16 residues. Germline assignment: CDR1 MNHGY and CDR2 SVAAGI. Trimming removed 6 bases from V and 8 bases from J; junction bases left unmatched: 15. Running of the assay took place at deep level. In the authors' workflow: Because ImmunoSEQ provided only junction sequences with no quality scores, the filtering differed. Using immunoSEQ multiplex PCR, the repertoire was profiled, and TCRdb retains in-frame clones only, with some absent. The V and J calls and clone size come from that table; D and trimming were worked out from the DNA. The sample has under 1,100,000 clones; under 80% are singletons.

The TCR was taken from a man between 18 and 29 years old in good health. Sequencing was carried out using memory CD4+ T cells sorted from blood. Subset denoted: CD45RA-negative fraction. V usage is TRBV6-9 and J usage is TRBJ2-2; TRBD2 matches 7 bases. The CDR3 here is CASRALAAPGEGELFF. CDR3 nucleotides: TGTGCCAGCAGGGCTCTAGCGGCCCCCGGGGAAGGGGAGCTGTTTTTT.